The source of this T cell receptor (beta chain) is a study of glioma-infiltrating T cells after dendritic cell vaccination. At the level of the study: At biweekly intervals, patients got three intradermal dendritic cell vaccine injections.

The time point is: after dendritic cell vaccination, including at tumor progression/relapse. Only patients with spare fresh-frozen tumor and over two years of follow-up were included. This CDR3 spans 12 amino acids. CDR1 is GTSNPN and CDR2 is SVGIG in the germline V gene (reference sequence). V was clipped by 0 bases and J by 6 bases, with 9 bases between them. Measured with immunoSEQ multiplex PCR; TCRdb has only the in-frame clones, and not every one. This table has approximately 50,000 clones, under 90% appearing once. This TCR came from a human donor with glioblastoma. Specimen: blood, collected after dendritic cell vaccination. This chain joins TRBV30 and TRBJ2-7, with D tentatively TRBD2 (6 bases). The CDR3 reads CAWSVPGGEQYF. CDR3 coding DNA: TGTGCCTGGAGTGTACCCGGGGGCGAGCAGTACTTC.